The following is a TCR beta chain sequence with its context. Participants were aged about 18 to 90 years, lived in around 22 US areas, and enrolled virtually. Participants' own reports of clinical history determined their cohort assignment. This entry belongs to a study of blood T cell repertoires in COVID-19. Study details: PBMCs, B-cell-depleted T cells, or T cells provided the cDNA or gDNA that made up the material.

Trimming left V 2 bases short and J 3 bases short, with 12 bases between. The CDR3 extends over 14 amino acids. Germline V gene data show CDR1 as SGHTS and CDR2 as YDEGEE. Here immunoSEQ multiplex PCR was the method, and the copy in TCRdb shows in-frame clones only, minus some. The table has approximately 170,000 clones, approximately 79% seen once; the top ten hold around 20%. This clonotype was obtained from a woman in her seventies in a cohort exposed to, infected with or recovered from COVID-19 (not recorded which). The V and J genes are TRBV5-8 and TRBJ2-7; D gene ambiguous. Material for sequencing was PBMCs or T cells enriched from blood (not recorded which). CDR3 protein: CASSFAGSYYEQYF. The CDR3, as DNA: TGTGCCAGCAGCTTCGCCGGGTCCTACTACGAGCAGTACTTC.